The T cell receptor (beta chain) under discussion was sequenced for a study of T cells in localized non-small cell lung cancer. A note on this clone: Its target is not known.

Looked up from germline, CDR1 is SGHAT and CDR2 is FQNNGV. The ends lost 1 base at V and 3 bases at J; junction bases unmatched: 4. This CDR3 comprises 15 residues. The table came from immunoSEQ multiplex PCR; TCRdb's copy has only in-frame clones and leaves some out. Altogether approximately 47,000 clones are present, roughly 86% being singletons, with the ten largest covering approximately 2.4%. Study-level results: The appearance of a median about 62 of the top 100 tumor clones was seen in adjacent lung.

The chain couples TRBV11-2 to TRBJ2-3, with TRBD1 matching over 7 bases. The receptor comes from a man aged 40-75 years with stage II lung adenocarcinoma. Here the sequenced sample was PBMCs, taken before any cancer treatment. The CDR3 sequence: CASSLGQGQTDTQYF. Here the CDR3 DNA reads TGTGCCAGCAGCTTAGGACAGGGTCAGACAGATACGCAGTATTTT.